This TCR beta chain originates from a study of T cell repertoires in cytomegalovirus infection. Background on the study: The authors used CMV epitopes that were HLA-C-restricted (recently identified) and HLA-B-restricted (well studied). Both a matching HLA type and CMV infection were indicated by public TCR beta signatures. Study conclusions and caveats: The study found HLA-C-restricted CMV-specific TCR beta clonotypes dominating the ex vivo response. Carriage of CMV together with the relevant HLA was identifiable through cumulative public TCR beta family frequency.

As concerns this clonotype: Its antigen is undetermined. The junction shows a germline mismatch at one end, possibly a read error.

TCRdb independently ran MiXCR on the reads; one entry per CDR3 protein. This sample carries about a million distinct CDR3 sequences, approximately 30% of them seen once, and the ten largest clones take about an eighth. The CDR3 spans 20 residues. Germline assignment: CDR1 KGHDR and CDR2 SFDVKD. This clonotype originated in a human donor in good health (CMV status not recorded). Some clones in this sample may be carry-over from other donors' samples. This sample comprised cultured CD8+ T cells from PBMCs, obtained from culture after CMV antigen stimulation. The chain combines TRBV24-1 with TRBJ2-6, with D perhaps being TRBD1 or TRBD2 (6 bases each). CDR3 bases: TGTGCCACCAGTGGCCCCGCGACCCCCTCTACAGGGACTGGGACCAACGTCCTGACTTTC. Its protein product is CATSGPATPSTGTGTNVLTF.